This record looks at one T cell receptor beta chain sequence and its context. This clonotype was seen more than once but under ten times. Its antigen is not yet known. Base qualities are not recorded, but no much larger clone differs from it by a single base. Libraries were constructed by RT-PCR. Sequencing was performed on a NextSeq 550. TCRdb reprocessing: public reads trimmed at Q25 with fastp, clones called with MiXCR, in-frame beta chains kept. Every distinct CDR3 protein forms one entry, paired with its most common genes and DNA. Recorded for this sample are some 960,000 distinct CDR3 sequences; 18% of them occurred a single time. The ten biggest clones cover 6% of the sample. The data were taken from a study of patients and donors after allogeneic stem cell transplantation (dated by TCRdb to the early 2020s). V loses 6 bases at its end and J loses 4 bases; junction bases beyond the gene matches: 8. Looking up the germline V gene yields CDR1 MDHEN and CDR2 SYDVKM. Spanning cysteine to phenylalanine, the CDR3 consists of 16 amino acids. Only CDR3 DNA remains: 48 bases, in frame from the first base.

The receptor's source is a human donor who was either an allogeneic HSCT recipient or a stem cell or donor lymphocyte infusion donor (not recorded which). It is not recorded whose cells these are; they may come from a transplant donor. The chain is made from TRBV28 and TRBJ2-2, and 10 junctional nucleotides match TRBD2. The sample taken for sequencing was blood, either unsorted or a sorted T cell fraction (not recorded which). The CDR3 reads as follows: CASRLLAGSGTGELFF. The nucleotide sequence is TGTGCCAGCAGACTACTAGCGGGATCGGGCACCGGGGAGCTGTTTTTT.